This entry is about one T cell receptor beta chain. This entry is derived from a study of CD8 T cells in Susac syndrome. Random hexamers were used to reverse transcribe the RNA input (about 0.45 to 1 ug). TCRdb recomputed calls from the immunoSEQ multiplex PCR reads with MiXCR, one row per CDR3 protein. The data show approximately 180,000 distinct CDR3 sequences, just under 95% seen once. Trimming took 1 base from V and 12 from J, leaving 10 bases between them. Germline-derived CDR1 and CDR2 are MGHRA and YSYEKL. The CDR3 length is 12 residues. The sequenced sample was CD4+ T cells from PBMCs. The chain is built from TRBV4-1 and TRBJ2-1; the D is unclear. This sequence was found in a human donor with Susac syndrome. DNA for the CDR3: TGCGCCAGCAGCCAAGTCGGGTCGCGGCAGTTCTTC. Residues: CASSQVGSRQFF.